These 8 T cell receptor beta chains were all obtained from the same sample, sequenced in a study of technical replicates of blood from a few donors. Produced via immunoSEQ multiplex PCR; TCRdb's table is partial and in-frame only. The sample comprises about 88,000 clones, around 95% of which are singletons, and less than 0.35% rests with the top ten. The specimen was T cells isolated from PBMCs. These receptors were obtained from a human donor in good health.

The CDR3 DNA follows: TGTGCCAGCAGCGCAGAGGGTGTGGGTCAGCCCCAGCATTTT. The encoded protein is CASSAEGVGQPQHF. V and J are TRBV9 and TRBJ1-5; unclear D gene. CDR1 is SGDLS and CDR2 is YYNGEE in the germline V gene. The germline V and J ends were trimmed by 3 bases and 6 bases, with 13 bases remaining between them. This CDR3 contains 14 residues.

V is TRBV14 and J is TRBJ2-7; D may be TRBD1 (6 bases). The V and J ends lost 6 bases and 2 bases respectively, with 14 bases between them. The CDR3 has 14 residues. From germline, CDR1 is SGHDN and CDR2 FVKESK. The CDR3 nucleotides read TGTGCCAGCAGTCCTAGGACAGCCCCCTACGAGCAGTACTTC. It translates to CASSPRTAPYEQYF.

In nucleotides, the CDR3 is TGCGCCAGCAGCGTAGTACAGGGATCCCACGAGCAGTACTTC. This encodes CASSVVQGSHEQYF. This chain connects TRBV5-1 to TRBJ2-7; perhaps TRBD1 as D (6 bases). Germline V lookup: CDR1 SGHRS, CDR2 YFSETQ. The CDR3 loop spans 14 amino acids. V lost 4 bases, J lost 5 bases, and 16 bases lay in between.

The chain joins TRBV5-1 to TRBJ2-1; 12 bases match TRBD2. Trimming removed 0 bases from V and 0 bases from J; junction bases left unmatched: 7. Germline values: CDR1 SGHRS, CDR2 YFSETQ. The length of the CDR3 is 19 residues. The CDR3 loop reads CASSLEGLAGGSSYNEQFF. CDR3 sequence (DNA): TGCGCCAGCAGCTTGGAGGGCCTAGCGGGGGGGAGCTCCTACAATGAGCAGTTCTTC.

The rearrangement joins TRBV6-4 to TRBJ1-5; no firm D call. The CDR3 consists of 19 residues. The germline gives CDR1 MRHNA, CDR2 SNTAGT. Trimming stripped 3 bases from V and 6 bases from J, with 27 bases between. The CDR3 region has the DNA TGTGCCAGCAGTGATACTTACGGCAGCCAACCCGGGTTTTGTCAGCCCCAGCATTTT. Residues: CASSDTYGSQPGFCQPQHF.

The chain joins TRBV20-1 to TRBJ1-1, with D perhaps TRBD1 (5 bases). Germline V gene data show CDR1 as DFQATT and CDR2 as SNEGSKA (reference sequence). V was pared by 2 bases and J by 6 bases, with 7 bases between. This CDR3 has 11 residues. For the CDR3, the DNA is TGCAGTGCTAGACAGGGTCCTGAAGCTTTCTTT. Its protein product is CSARQGPEAFF.

The chain carries TRBV5-1 and TRBJ2-5; no reliable D call. The CDR3 is made up of 15 amino acids. Trimming took off 0 bases at V and 5 bases at J, with 14 bases between the two ends. Germline V CDR1 and CDR2: SGHRS, YFSETQ. The CDR3 DNA is TGCGCCAGCAGCTTGGGAGGTGACCAGTGGGAGACCCAGTACTTC. Protein sequence: CASSLGGDQWETQYF. The full variable domain, completed using reference TRBV5-1 and TRBJ2-5, is KAGVTQTPRYLIKTRGQQVTLSCSPISGHRSVSWYQQTPGQGLQFLFEYFSETQRNKGNFPGRFSGRQFSNSRSEMNVSTLELGDSALYLCASSLGGDQWETQYFGPGTRLLVL.

This clone was seen a handful of times. V gene TRBV9 combines with J gene TRBJ1-3; no clear D. Germline V gives CDR1 SGDLS, CDR2 YYNGEE. The CDR3 covers 12 residues. Between the trimmed V and J ends, which lost 4 bases and 7 bases, there was a span of 9 bases. The chain's CDR3 is CASSTNLNTIYF. As DNA, the CDR3 is TGTGCCAGCAGCACTAACCTGAACACCATATATTTT.